A selection of T cell receptor beta chains follows, all from one sample in a study of CD8+ T cells in alopecia areata. Profiling relied on immunoSEQ multiplex PCR, and the TCRdb table lists in-frame clones only, not all of them. The sample lists about 190,000 clones; about three fifths were seen once. The sample here was CD4+ T cells sorted from blood, taken at week 4, from a patient treated with tofacitinib. These receptors came from a human donor with alopecia areata. Both conserved end residues are trimmed from each CDR3. The D gene is left open where the match is weak.

d_call	v_call	j_call	cdr3_length	cdr3_aa
.	TRBV29-1	TRBJ2-2	11	SVERPGTGELF
TRBD1	TRBV29-1	TRBJ2-7	13	SVARGQQAAYEQY
.	TRBV5-1	TRBJ2-7	14	ASSFDPGAGRGEQY
.	TRBV6-5	TRBJ1-2	13	ASRRTQGLDYGYT
.	TRBV5-1	TRBJ2-5	12	ASSPPDVQETQY
.	TRBV29-1	TRBJ2-5	11	SVDPAVQETQY
.	TRBV2	TRBJ2-5	8	ASSEETQY
.	TRBV4-1	TRBJ1-5	12	ASSRTGSGQPQH
.	TRBV25-1	TRBJ2-2	12	ASSRPHLRGELF
.	TRBV4-1	TRBJ1-1	15	ASSQDGPRTANTEAF
TRBD1	TRBV7-8	TRBJ1-5	13	ASSLGTGGNQPQH
.	TRBV28	TRBJ1-1	13	ASRTAQPGNTEAF
TRBD1	TRBV30	TRBJ1-4	12	AWRPQGIREKLF
.	TRBV20-1	TRBJ2-7	9	SASGKGVQY
.	TRBV28	TRBJ2-1	10	ASRPAWNEQF
TRBD1	TRBV28	TRBJ2-4	13	ASSLALGQVNIQY
TRBD1	TRBV4-3	TRBJ1-2	13	ASSPGQGYHYGYT
.	TRBV7-9	TRBJ1-2	13	ASSSRGAATAGYT
.	TRBV30	TRBJ2-3	12	AWSAGGTTDTQY
.	TRBV19	TRBJ1-4	12	ASAITGTGEKLF
TRBD1	TRBV5-6	TRBJ1-4	17	ASNRRTGGAYRTNEKLF
TRBD1	TRBV4-1	TRBJ2-7	12	ASSRTGVGYEQY